Shown below are 22 T cell receptor beta chains from a single sample sequenced in a study of blood T cell repertoires in COVID-19. Clones were read by immunoSEQ multiplex PCR, and TCRdb kept only the in-frame ones, dropping some. Among approximately 210,000 clones listed, roughly 84% were seen once. The source material was peripheral blood. These receptors all come from a man aged 40-49 years with active or convalescent COVID-19.

This clone occurred a few times. The J gene is TRBJ1-5, the V gene TRBV18; no firm D call. This CDR3 contains 14 residues. Trimming stripped 0 bases from V and 1 base from J, with 4 bases between. Germline V CDR1 and CDR2: KGHSH, LQKENI. The CDR3 reads CASSPPQSNQPQHF. DNA of the CDR3: TGTGCCAGCTCACCACCTCAGAGCAATCAGCCCCAGCATTTT.

J is TRBJ2-2 and V is TRBV14; 7 bases align to TRBD2. Germline CDR1 is SGHDN and CDR2 is FVKESK. The CDR3 extends over 13 amino acids. J was trimmed by 15 bases and V by 1 base; bases with no gene match: 8. The CDR3 loop is CASSQASGRLVFF. The CDR3 nucleotides are TGTGCCAGCAGCCAAGCTAGCGGCCGGTTGGTGTTTTTT.

The gene calls are TRBV18 and TRBJ1-2; D gene uncertain. The length of the CDR3 is 15 residues. Germline lookup yields CDR1 KGHSH and CDR2 LQKENI. V lost 6 bases and J 4 bases, leaving 18 bases between the germline ends. For the CDR3, the DNA is TGTGCCAGCTCTCCAACGACAATTCTGGGCTATGGCTACACCTTC. Protein sequence: CASSPTTILGYGYTF. The full variable domain, its missing parts supplied by reference TRBV18 and TRBJ1-2, is NAGVMQNPRHLVRRRGQEARLRCSPMKGHSHVYWYRQLPEEGLKFMVYLQKENIIDESGMPKERFSAEFPKEGPSILRIQQVVRGDSAAYFCASSPTTILGYGYTFGSGTRLTVV.

The V gene is TRBV2, the J gene TRBJ1-3, with D possibly TRBD1 on 6 matching bases. Germline V gives CDR1 SNHLY, CDR2 FYNNEI. The length of the CDR3 is 15 residues. Trimming pared 6 bases from V and 1 base from J, leaving 13 bases between. CDR3 nucleotides: TGTGCCAGCAGGGTGGGGACATATTCTGGAAACACCATATATTTT. This codes for CASRVGTYSGNTIYF.

The chain recombines TRBV27 with TRBJ2-2; 11 positions agree with TRBD2. Germline V lookup: CDR1 MNHEY, CDR2 SMNVEV (reference sequence). The CDR3 has 18 residues. The ends lost 5 bases at V and 9 bases at J; junction bases unmatched: 17. DNA for the CDR3: TGTGCCAGCAGTATCACATCGGGACTAGCGGAACGATCAAGGGAGCTGTTTTTT. Its translation: CASSITSGLAERSRELFF.

The chain joins TRBV10-1 to TRBJ1-1, with 7 positions matching TRBD1. Germline CDR1 reads WNHNN; CDR2 reads SYGVQD (reference sequence). This CDR3 region has 12 residues. With V trimmed by 3 bases and J by 5 bases, 0 bases remained unmatched. This CDR3 reads CASSDRGTEAFF. The CDR3 DNA reads TGCGCCAGCAGTGACAGGGGGACTGAAGCTTTCTTT.

The chain carries TRBV18 and TRBJ1-1; 8 bases align to TRBD1. Germline loops: CDR1 KGHSH, CDR2 LQKENI. V was clipped by 3 bases and J by 1 base; unmatched bases: 7. This CDR3 comprises 16 residues. CDR3 in amino acids: CASSPGQGVRNTEAFF. CDR3 coding DNA: TGTGCCAGCTCACCCGGACAGGGAGTACGGAACACTGAAGCTTTCTTT.

This clone was seen a single time. The CDR3 sequence is CASSHRRGRETQYF. CDR3 nucleotides: TGTGCCAGCAGCCACAGAAGGGGCCGGGAGACCCAGTACTTC. The chain carries TRBV3-1 (or the pseudogene TRBV3-2) and TRBJ2-5, with TRBD1 as a possible D gene (5 bases). Looked up from germline, CDR1 is LGHDT and CDR2 is YNNKEL (reference sequence). The CDR3 consists of 14 residues. V shed 3 bases and J shed 5 bases, with 13 bases lying between them.

This chain links TRBV10-1 with TRBJ2-1; D possibly corresponds to TRBD1 (6 bases). CDR1 and CDR2 from the germline V gene are WNHNN and SYGVQD (reference sequence). The CDR3 loop spans 15 amino acids. V was pared by 0 bases and J by 2 bases, with 8 bases between. Here the CDR3 DNA reads TGCGCCAGCAGTGAGTCGAAGGGGGCCTACAATGAGCAGTTCTTC. Protein: CASSESKGAYNEQFF.

The chain recombines TRBV14 with TRBJ2-1; 7 nucleotides align to TRBD2. V dropped 1 base and J dropped 7; count of bases not matched to a gene: 10. The CDR3 has 16 residues. Germline V gene sequence: CDR1 SGHDN, CDR2 FVKESK. CDR3 DNA sequence: TGTGCCAGCAGCCAAGTAGGCCGGGGGGACTTGAATGAGCAGTTCTTC. It translates to CASSQVGRGDLNEQFF. Full variable domain (rest looked up from reference TRBV14 and TRBJ2-1): EAGVTQFPSHSVIEKGQTVTLRCDPISGHDNLYWYRRVMGKEIKFLLHFVKESKQDESGMPNNRFLAERTGGTYSTLKVQPAELEDSGVYFCASSQVGRGDLNEQFFGPGTRLTVL.

V is TRBV27 and J is TRBJ2-1; tentative D call: TRBD2 (7 bases). Per germline, CDR1 MNHEY and CDR2 SMNVEV (reference sequence). There are 13 residues in the CDR3. V was clipped by 7 bases and J by 10 bases, with 17 bases between them. In nucleotides, the CDR3 is TGTGCCAGCACTGGTGGGGGGGCCGGAGAGCAGTTCTTC. This encodes CASTGGGAGEQFF.

The CDR3 loop reads CASRTSGREPEAFF. Here the CDR3 DNA reads TGTGCCAGCAGGACCTCAGGGAGGGAACCTGAAGCTTTCTTT. The genes are TRBV14 and TRBJ1-1, with D perhaps matching TRBD1 (5 bases). V lost 6 bases to trimming and J lost 6 bases, with 17 bases between them. The germline V gene encodes CDR1 SGHDN and CDR2 FVKESK. The CDR3 is 14 residues long.

This clone was seen a few times. This chain joins TRBV10-1 and TRBJ2-3; 13 bases align to TRBD2. CDR1 and CDR2 from the germline V gene are WNHNN and SYGVQD (reference sequence). V shed 2 bases, J shed 4 bases, and the junction held 6 bases outside the gene matches. This CDR3 has 17 amino acids. The CDR3 nucleotides are TGCGCCAGCAGTGAGGGGGAACTAGCGGGAGGGGCAGATACGCAGTATTTT. This codes for CASSEGELAGGADTQYF.

This sequence joins TRBV28 and TRBJ2-3; D unresolved. In germline, CDR1 is MDHEN, CDR2 SYDVKM. The V end was cut by 7 bases, the J end by 5 bases, with 10 bases between. The CDR3 has 12 residues. The CDR3 bases are TGTGCCAGCAACAGTTTGGGAGATACGCAGTATTTT. The encoded protein is CASNSLGDTQYF.

V gene TRBV5-1 combines with J gene TRBJ2-7; 10 nucleotides line up with TRBD2. V gave up 3 bases and J gave up 5 bases; unmatched junction bases: 14. The CDR3 runs 17 residues. Germline V CDR1 and CDR2: SGHRS, YFSETQ. For the CDR3, the DNA is TGCGCCAGCAGCTCCTGGGTGGGGCTAGCGGGAGTAAACGAGCAGTACTTC. This translates into CASSSWVGLAGVNEQYF.

This clone was found a few times. The V call is TRBV4-1, the J call TRBJ2-7; the D is unclear. This CDR3 is built from 14 residues. CDR1 MGHRA and CDR2 YSYEKL come from the germline V gene. The V end lost 1 base, the J end lost 3 bases, and 10 bases lay between the germline ends. The chain's CDR3 is CASSQAGGVYEQYF. The CDR3, as DNA: TGCGCCAGCAGCCAAGCGGGTGGCGTCTACGAGCAGTACTTC.

CDR3 nucleotide sequence: TGTGCCACCAGTGACCCCAGGGCGTCTGGAAACACCATATATTTT. This translates into CATSDPRASGNTIYF. V gene TRBV24-1 combines with J gene TRBJ1-3; D is possibly TRBD1 (5 bases). There are 15 residues in the CDR3. With 4 bases removed from V and 1 base from J, the gap between germline ends came to 10 bases. CDR1 and CDR2 from the germline V gene are KGHDR and SFDVKD.

The rearrangement uses TRBV11-2 and TRBJ1-2; D gene unclear. Germline V gene data show CDR1 as SGHAT and CDR2 as FQNNGV. The CDR3 contains 14 residues. V was cut by 2 bases and J by 1 base, with 8 bases left in between. The CDR3 DNA is TGTGCCAGCAGCTTACTGGTCAGTAACTATGGCTACACCTTC. Protein product: CASSLLVSNYGYTF.

The chain has TRBV19 and TRBJ2-5, with D maybe TRBD1 (5 bases). The germline CDR1 and CDR2 sequences are LNHDA and SQIVND (reference sequence). V shed 0 bases and J shed 2 bases, with 10 bases lying between them. CDR3 length: 15 amino acids. In nucleotides, the CDR3 is TGTGCCAGTAGTATAGAGCAGGGCTGGCAAGAGACCCAGTACTTC. This translates into CASSIEQGWQETQYF.

In this sample, this clone turned up once. The rearrangement links TRBV6-5 to TRBJ1-4; D gene unclear. The germline gives CDR1 MNHEY, CDR2 SVGAGI. The CDR3 is 13 residues long. V gave up 6 bases and J gave up 5 bases, with 10 bases separating them. The CDR3: CASSLASNEKLFF. The CDR3 coding sequence is TGTGCCAGCAGCTTGGCCTCCAATGAAAAACTGTTTTTT.

This chain joins TRBV12-3 or TRBV12-4 and TRBJ1-1, with D possibly TRBD1 on 5 matching bases. V was pared by 8 bases and J by 5 bases, with 15 bases between. This CDR3 is 13 amino acids long. DNA for the CDR3: TGTGCCAGCCACGGACACGGGGGAACTGAAGCTTTCTTT. Protein product: CASHGHGGTEAFF.

The V and J genes are TRBV6-5 and TRBJ2-1; 9 nucleotides match TRBD1. The CDR3 contains 15 residues. Germline V gene lookup returns CDR1 MNHEY and CDR2 SVGAGI. V dropped 4 bases and J dropped 5; count of bases not matched to a gene: 6. For the CDR3, the DNA is TGTGCCAGCAGTTCTAACAGGGGGCATCACAATGAGCAGTTCTTC. Translation gives CASSSNRGHHNEQFF.